These 11 T cell receptor beta chains were sequenced from one sample in a study of cytomegalovirus exposure and HLA in healthy donors. Both 60 Vbeta primers and 13 Jbeta primers went into the PCR. Data came from immunoSEQ multiplex PCR; TCRdb stores just in-frame clones and leaves some out. The profile shows more than 200,000 clones, roughly four fifths of them singletons. Material: PBMCs. The receptor set was obtained from a girl aged 10 to 17 in good health and CMV-seronegative.

This clone was seen a handful of times. This CDR3 is CASSLDRDYGYTF. The CDR3 nucleotides are TGCGCCAGCAGCCTCGACAGGGACTATGGCTACACCTTC. The rearrangement uses TRBV4-1 and TRBJ1-2, with TRBD1 matching over 7 bases. The V gene's germline CDR1 is MGHRA and CDR2 YSYEKL. V shed 4 bases and J 3 bases; nucleotides not matched to a gene: 2. The CDR3 is 13 amino acids.

V gene TRBV28 combines with J gene TRBJ2-3; D is possibly TRBD1 (5 bases). CDR3 length: 15 residues. V lost 3 bases, J lost 0 bases, and 10 bases lay in between. The germline V gene encodes CDR1 MDHEN and CDR2 SYDVKM. This CDR3 is CASSFQGTSTDTQYF. CDR3 coding DNA: TGTGCCAGCAGTTTTCAGGGAACTAGCACAGATACGCAGTATTTT.

The V gene is TRBV4-1, the J gene TRBJ1-2; 9 bases are shared with TRBD1. V gave up 3 bases and J gave up 0 bases; unmatched junction bases: 8. The CDR3 extends over 17 amino acids. CDR1 MGHRA and CDR2 YSYEKL come from the germline V gene. In DNA, the CDR3 is TGCGCCAGCAGCCAGGGGACAGGGAGATACACTAACTATGGCTACACCTTC. It is translated as CASSQGTGRYTNYGYTF.

This clone was counted between two and nine times. In DNA, the CDR3 is TGCGCCAGCAGCCAAGAGGGACAGCGAATGAACACTGAAGCTTTCTTT. This sequence encodes CASSQEGQRMNTEAFF. The chain joins TRBV4-1 to TRBJ1-1; 7 nucleotides align to TRBD1. V shed 0 bases and J 0 bases; nucleotides not matched to a gene: 4. This CDR3 spans 16 amino acids. The germline V gene has CDR1 MGHRA and CDR2 YSYEKL.

The chain combines TRBV18 with TRBJ2-3, with TRBD2 matching 7 bases. Trimming at V came to 2 bases and at J to 1 base, leaving 3 bases not matched to a gene. CDR1 and CDR2 (germline): KGHSH, LQKENI. The CDR3 has 15 residues. The CDR3, as DNA: TGTGCCAGCTCACCAGGGCTAGCGGGCACAGATACGCAGTATTTT. Translation gives CASSPGLAGTDTQYF.

The genes are TRBV19 and TRBJ1-2; D perhaps matches TRBD1 (6 bases). V gave up 3 bases and J gave up 8 bases, with 19 bases separating them. Germline CDR1 LNHDA, CDR2 SQIVND (reference sequence). The CDR3 sequence is 15 residues long. The CDR3 sequence: CASSIMAGGQYGYTF. The CDR3 DNA follows: TGTGCCAGTAGTATTATGGCAGGAGGACAGTACGGCTACACCTTC.

V gene TRBV18 combines with J gene TRBJ1-5; D uncertain. The CDR3 is 17 residues long. Germline V lookup: CDR1 KGHSH, CDR2 LQKENI. V lost 3 bases and J 2 bases, leaving 17 bases between the germline ends. CDR3 coding DNA: TGTGCCAGCTCACCTATCCCACTTGGAGGGCGCAATCAGCCCCAGCATTTT. It specifies CASSPIPLGGRNQPQHF. The entire variable domain, with the rest obtained from reference TRBV18 and TRBJ1-5, is as follows: NAGVMQNPRHLVRRRGQEARLRCSPMKGHSHVYWYRQLPEEGLKFMVYLQKENIIDESGMPKERFSAEFPKEGPSILRIQQVVRGDSAAYFCASSPIPLGGRNQPQHFGDGTRLSIL.

This chain joins TRBV10-3 and TRBJ1-2, with no clear D. Germline-derived CDR1 and CDR2 are ENHRY and SYGVKD. The CDR3 runs 17 residues. Trimming left V 7 bases short and J 4 bases short, with 25 bases between. CDR3 sequence (DNA): TGTGCCATCACCCCACACGGGGAGGGCCCCACTAGCTATGGCTACACCTTC. This sequence encodes CAITPHGEGPTSYGYTF.

The genes are TRBV6-1 and TRBJ1-2, with D maybe TRBD1 (6 bases). Germline V gene data show CDR1 as MNHNS and CDR2 as SASEGT. The CDR3 sequence is 14 residues long. Trimming removed 5 bases from V and 4 bases from J, with 14 bases in between. The CDR3 loop reads CASSPPGTTYGYTF. In DNA, the CDR3 is TGTGCCAGCAGTCCCCCCGGGACAACCTATGGCTACACCTTC.

V is TRBV7-8 and J is TRBJ2-7; TRBD2 aligns across 8 bases. The CDR3 totals 16 residues. V dropped 3 bases and J dropped 1; count of bases not matched to a gene: 8. Germline V gives CDR1 SGHVS, CDR2 FQNEAQ. The CDR3 coding sequence is TGTGCCAGCAGCTTGCAGGAAGCGGGAGTTTCCTACGAGCAGTACTTC. Residues: CASSLQEAGVSYEQYF.

This rearrangement joins TRBV7-2 to TRBJ1-5, with D uncertain. With 0 bases removed from V and 6 bases from J, the gap between germline ends came to 6 bases. Per germline, CDR1 SGHTA and CDR2 FQGNSA. This CDR3 contains 13 residues. The CDR3 sequence: CASSLAEGQPQHF. The CDR3 region has the DNA TGTGCCAGCAGCTTAGCCGAGGGTCAGCCCCAGCATTTT.